The 15 T cell receptor beta chains listed next were all sequenced from one sample in a study of radiotherapy plus CTLA-4 blockade in lung cancer. Method: immunoSEQ multiplex PCR; TCRdb's copy keeps in-frame clones and lacks some. Of about 85,000 clones listed, approximately 86% are singletons. Source: peripheral blood, taken from a patient treated with radiotherapy plus ipilimumab. The receptors derive from a human donor with non-small cell lung cancer who had a partial response to radiotherapy plus ipilimumab.

This chain links TRBV28 with TRBJ2-5; no clear D. The CDR3 has 17 amino acids. Germline CDR1 reads MDHEN; CDR2 reads SYDVKM. V lost 6 bases, J lost 1 base, and 21 bases lay in between. CDR3 in amino acids: CASRDRQPPFLQETQYF. As DNA, the CDR3 is TGTGCCAGCAGAGACCGACAACCTCCCTTTCTCCAAGAGACCCAGTACTTC.

The chain couples TRBV28 to TRBJ1-4; 9 bases line up with TRBD1. After removal of 5 bases from V and 7 bases from J, the junction contained 5 bases not matched to a gene. The CDR3 extends over 14 amino acids. Germline V CDR1 and CDR2: MDHEN, SYDVKM. CDR3 amino acids: CASSTGTGLEKLFF. The CDR3 bases are TGTGCCAGCAGTACCGGGACAGGGCTTGAAAAACTGTTTTTT.

This clone was detected once. This chain links TRBV12-5 with TRBJ2-5; 7 nucleotides match TRBD1. The V gene's germline CDR1 is LGHNT and CDR2 FRNRAP. V shed 6 bases, J shed 0 bases, and the junction held 7 bases outside the gene matches. The CDR3 spans 15 residues. The DNA of the CDR3 is TGTGCTAGTGGCCAAGGGGGCGGACACCAAGAGACCCAGTACTTC. Protein: CASGQGGGHQETQYF.

This rearrangement joins TRBV18 to TRBJ2-1; 13 positions match TRBD2. Germline values: CDR1 KGHSH, CDR2 LQKENI. The J segment lost 4 bases and the V segment lost 3 bases, leaving 3 bases of the junction unmatched. CDR3 length equals 16 residues. The CDR3 protein is CASSPGTSGTYNEQFF. The CDR3 DNA follows: TGTGCCAGCTCACCGGGGACTAGCGGGACATACAATGAGCAGTTCTTC. Together with reference TRBV18 and TRBJ2-1, the CDR3 gives the full variable domain: NAGVMQNPRHLVRRRGQEARLRCSPMKGHSHVYWYRQLPEEGLKFMVYLQKENIIDESGMPKERFSAEFPKEGPSILRIQQVVRGDSAAYFCASSPGTSGTYNEQFFGPGTRLTVL.

This chain links TRBV27 with TRBJ1-1; no definite D call. CDR3 length equals 13 residues. In germline, CDR1 is MNHEY, CDR2 SMNVEV (reference sequence). Between the trimmed V and J ends, which lost 5 bases and 3 bases, there was a span of 10 bases. This chain's CDR3 is CASSPPGYTEAFF. The CDR3 DNA sequence: TGTGCCAGCAGTCCCCCCGGGTACACTGAAGCTTTCTTT.

The V call is TRBV19, the J call TRBJ2-2; D is possibly TRBD2 (6 bases). This CDR3 comprises 16 residues. CDR1 and CDR2 (germline): LNHDA, SQIVND (reference sequence). The V end lost 6 bases, the J end lost 2 bases, and 16 bases lay between the germline ends. The CDR3 DNA reads TGTGCCAGTAGGAAGGCCCAGGCGGGAAACACCGGGGAGCTGTTTTTT. Translated: CASRKAQAGNTGELFF.

The table lists this clone with a count of one. The chain employs TRBV5-6 and TRBJ2-1, with 9 positions matching TRBD1. V trimming: 1 base; J trimming: 3 bases; junction bases outside the gene matches: 2. Germline V gene sequence: CDR1 SGHDT, CDR2 YYEEEE. The CDR3 sequence is 15 residues long. In DNA form, the CDR3 reads TGTGCCAGCAGCTTGATGGGACAGGGCTACAATGAGCAGTTCTTC. It encodes CASSLMGQGYNEQFF.

This rearrangement joins TRBV15 to TRBJ2-7; perhaps TRBD1 as D (5 bases). Germline V gene sequence: CDR1 LNHNV, CDR2 YYDKDF (reference sequence). There are 14 residues in the CDR3. Trimming shortened V by 0 bases and J by 3 bases, and 9 bases separated the two germline ends. The CDR3, as DNA: TGTGCCACCAGCAGAGAAAGAAGGGGCTACGAGCAGTACGTC. This sequence encodes CATSRERRGYEQYV.

The chain is built from TRBV28 and TRBJ2-7, with TRBD2 identical over 16 bases. Germline V lookup: CDR1 MDHEN, CDR2 SYDVKM. This CDR3 is 17 amino acids long. The V segment lost 6 bases and the J segment 6 bases; nucleotides outside the gene matches: 11. The CDR3 region is CASRGRGLAGGPGEQYV. The CDR3 nucleotides are TGTGCCAGCAGGGGACGGGGACTAGCGGGAGGGCCGGGCGAGCAGTACGTC.

The chain joins TRBV6-4 to TRBJ2-2; 11 bases map to TRBD2. CDR1 and CDR2 from the germline V gene are MRHNA and SNTAGT. The CDR3 consists of 16 residues. With V trimmed by 6 bases and J by 2 bases, 5 bases remained unmatched. The DNA of the CDR3 is TGTGCCAGCAGACGACTAGCGGGGACTAACACCGGGGAGCTGTTTTTT. It is translated as CASRRLAGTNTGELFF.

The V gene is TRBV5-4, the J gene TRBJ2-3, with 12 bases fitting TRBD2. This CDR3 has 16 residues. V lost 4 bases to trimming and J lost 1 base; unmatched junction nucleotides: 4. Germline CDR1 reads SGHNT; CDR2 reads YYREEE (reference sequence). CDR3 protein: CASSLRTSGGTDTQYF. The CDR3 coding sequence is TGTGCCAGCAGCCTACGGACTAGCGGGGGCACAGATACGCAGTATTTT. The full variable domain, with the rest looked up from reference TRBV5-4 and TRBJ2-3, is ETGVTQSPTHLIKTRGQQVTLRCSSQSGHNTVSWYQQALGQGPQFIFQYYREEENGRGNFPPRFSGLQFPNYSSELNVNALELDDSALYLCASSLRTSGGTDTQYFGPGTRLTVL.

The rearrangement links TRBV19 to TRBJ2-2, with a tentative D call TRBD1 (6 bases). The V end was cut by 1 base, the J end by 0 bases, with 9 bases between. There are 16 residues in the CDR3. In germline, CDR1 is LNHDA, CDR2 SQIVND (reference sequence). Here the CDR3 reads CASSIVDSSNTGELFF. The CDR3 nucleotides are TGTGCCAGTAGTATAGTGGACAGCTCGAACACCGGGGAGCTGTTTTTT.

This rearrangement joins TRBV28 to TRBJ2-5; D perhaps matches TRBD1 (5 bases). The CDR3 length is 16 residues. Trimming stripped 3 bases from V and 2 bases from J, with 16 bases between. CDR1 is MDHEN and CDR2 is SYDVKM in the germline V gene. The CDR3 bases are TGTGCCAGCAGTTTGTGGCCGACAGTTGGACAAGAGACCCAGTACTTC. This sequence encodes CASSLWPTVGQETQYF.

The V call is TRBV7-3, the J call TRBJ2-3; TRBD2 aligns across 13 bases. The germline gives CDR1 SGHTA, CDR2 FQGTGA. V lost 4 bases, J lost 5 bases, and 6 bases stayed unmatched. The CDR3 extends over 16 amino acids. This chain's CDR3 is CASSSGLAGNLDTQYF. CDR3 nucleotides: TGTGCCAGCAGCTCGGGACTAGCGGGAAACCTAGATACGCAGTATTTT.

This chain uses TRBV10-2 with TRBJ2-7; the match to TRBD1 covers 9 bases. The junction had 6 bases not matched to a gene; V was cut back by 3 bases and J by 3 bases. The CDR3 contains 15 residues. Germline loops: CDR1 WSHSY, CDR2 SAAADI. CDR3 protein: CASSDSGTGRYEQYF. The DNA of the CDR3 is TGCGCCAGCAGTGATTCCGGGACAGGGCGCTACGAGCAGTACTTC.